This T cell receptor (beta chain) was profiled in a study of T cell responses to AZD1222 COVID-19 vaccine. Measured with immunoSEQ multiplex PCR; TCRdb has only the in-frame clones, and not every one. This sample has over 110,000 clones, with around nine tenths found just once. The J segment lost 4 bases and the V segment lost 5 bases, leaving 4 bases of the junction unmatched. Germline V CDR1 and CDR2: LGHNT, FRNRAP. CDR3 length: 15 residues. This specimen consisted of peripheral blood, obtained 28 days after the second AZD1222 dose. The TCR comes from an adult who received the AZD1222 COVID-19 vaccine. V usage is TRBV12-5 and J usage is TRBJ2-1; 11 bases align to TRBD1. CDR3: CASGAGQGAYNEQFF. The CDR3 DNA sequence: TGTGCTAGTGGTGCCGGACAGGGGGCTTACAATGAGCAGTTCTTC.